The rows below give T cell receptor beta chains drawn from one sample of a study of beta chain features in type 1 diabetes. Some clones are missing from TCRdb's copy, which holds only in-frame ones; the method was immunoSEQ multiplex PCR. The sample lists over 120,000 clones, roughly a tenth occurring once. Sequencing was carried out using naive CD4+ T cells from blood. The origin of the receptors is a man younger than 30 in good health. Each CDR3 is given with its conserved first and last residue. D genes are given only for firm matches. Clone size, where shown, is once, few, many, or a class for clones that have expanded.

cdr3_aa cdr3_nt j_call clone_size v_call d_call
CASSLALAGVSEQYF TGTGCCAGCAGCTTGGCGCTAGCGGGGGTGAGCGAGCAGTACTTC TRBJ2-7 NA TRBV5-4 TRBD2
CSSPRGDIQYF TGCAGTTCACCCAGGGGAGACATTCAGTACTTC TRBJ2-4 many TRBV20-1 NA
CASSPWGQGDQPQHF TGTGCCAGCAGTCCCTGGGGACAGGGGGATCAGCCCCAGCATTTT TRBJ1-5 few TRBV27 TRBD1
CAWSDRGGQPQHF TGTGCCTGGAGTGACAGGGGTGGGCAGCCCCAGCATTTT TRBJ1-5 few TRBV30 TRBD1
CASIRGGVEQYF TGTGCCAGCATCCGAGGCGGGGTCGAGCAGTACTTC TRBJ2-7 few TRBV5-8 NA
CASSLLGQGNSPLHF TGTGCCAGCAGCTTACTCGGACAGGGTAATTCACCCCTCCACTTT TRBJ1-6 few TRBV7-2 TRBD1
CASRDRVSFNYGYTF TGTGCCAGCAGAGACAGGGTCTCATTTAACTATGGCTACACCTTC TRBJ1-2 few TRBV19 TRBD1
CASRRDWNNEQLF TGTGCCAGCAGACGGGACTGGAACAATGAGCAGCTCTTC TRBJ2-1 NA TRBV5-4 NA
CASSHRTGEYGYTF TGCGCCAGCAGCCACAGGACAGGGGAGTACGGCTACACCTTC TRBJ1-2 NA TRBV4-1 TRBD1
CASSTRTSGGASEQFF TGTGCCAGCAGCACCCGGACTAGCGGGGGGGCTAGTGAGCAGTTCTTC TRBJ2-1 NA TRBV14 TRBD2
CASSRTGVQNTGELFF TGTGCCAGTAGTAGGACAGGAGTCCAAAACACCGGGGAGCTGTTTTTT TRBJ2-2 NA TRBV19 TRBD1
CASTPGGQAFYGYTF TGTGCCAGCACCCCGGGTGGACAGGCTTTTTATGGCTACACCTTC TRBJ1-2 few TRBV27 TRBD1
CASSQGAGGAPEAFF TGTGCCAGCAGCCAAGGGGCAGGGGGTGCCCCTGAAGCTTTCTTT TRBJ1-1 NA TRBV4-2 TRBD1
CASSRAGTGGEHTIYF TGCGCCAGCAGCCGGGCCGGGACAGGGGGCGAACACACCATATATTTT TRBJ1-3 few TRBV5-1 TRBD1
CASSPGGVVLYEQYF TGTGCCAGCAGCCCCGGGGGAGTGGTCTTGTACGAGCAGTACTTC TRBJ2-7 NA TRBV4-2 NA
CASSEVTGVNEQFF TGTGCCAGCAGTGAAGTCACAGGGGTCAATGAGCAGTTCTTC TRBJ2-1 NA TRBV6-1 TRBD1
CAWSAISSGGEQFF TGTGCCTGGAGTGCGATCTCTAGCGGGGGGGAACAGTTCTTC TRBJ2-1 NA TRBV30 TRBD2
CAWKGQDTTAQYF TGTGCCTGGAAGGGACAGGATACGACGGCGCAGTACTTC TRBJ2-7 few TRBV30 TRBD1
CASSQRTDYNEQFF TGCGCCAGCAGCCAGCGGACAGACTACAATGAGCAGTTCTTC TRBJ2-1 many TRBV4-3 NA
CASSGGKPQHF TGTGCCAGCAGTGGAGGTAAGCCCCAGCATTTT TRBJ1-5 few TRBV6-1 NA
CASSLRSVGEQFF TGTGCCAGCAGCCTCAGGTCGGTGGGTGAGCAGTTCTTC TRBJ2-1 NA TRBV11-2 NA
CASSTERVGTEAFF TGTGCCAGTAGTACGGAGAGGGTTGGCACTGAAGCTTTCTTT TRBJ1-1 NA TRBV19 NA
CASRSLVDQPQHF TGTGCCAGTAGGTCTTTAGTGGATCAGCCCCAGCATTTT TRBJ1-5 NA TRBV19 NA
CASSSQGNTEAFF TGTGCCAGCAGCTCCCAGGGCAACACTGAAGCTTTCTTT TRBJ1-1 many TRBV7-2 NA